The clone carrying this T cell receptor beta chain turned up a few times. Its antigen is undetermined. Using its own MiXCR run on the 5' RACE reads, TCRdb lists one record per CDR3 protein. The top ten hold about 12% of the sample, which has approximately 580,000 distinct CDR3 sequences, just over 20% seen once. This entry belongs to a study of T-cell memory formation after mild COVID-19. As for the study in general: TCR clusters mostly belonged to single donors. Study-wide findings and caveats: Those CD4+ clones that contracted were mainly in CM and EM (CD8+ ones in EMRA). Contracting clones from day 15 to 85 had balanced CD4/CD8; later expanders favoured CD4+. Some responding clones appeared in pre-infection memory, suggesting cross-reactive memory joined.

The germline V gene has CDR1 SNHLY and CDR2 FYNNEI. CDR3 length: 14 residues. With V trimmed by 6 bases and J by 5 bases, 5 bases remained unmatched. The receptor's source is an adult woman who had mild COVID-19 (a few samples of this study predate the infection). Cell type and time point are not known. Sequencing was carried out using PBMCs or a T cell subset sorted from them (not recorded which). This sequence joins TRBV2 and TRBJ2-7; 12 bases map to TRBD2. CDR3 sequence reads: CASSVRLAGDEQYF. The CDR3 region has the DNA TGTGCCAGCAGCGTGAGACTAGCGGGGGACGAGCAGTACTTC.